This record concerns one T cell receptor beta chain sequence. Its antigen remains unknown. Mismatch with germline at one junction end may stem from a read error. This sample was taken from a study of shared clonotypes between healthy human individuals. Study observations and caveats: Non-shared clonotypes were found to have lower generation probabilities than the clonotypes that were shared by all four of the sorted-subset donors. A few donors had roughly 5% of their naive CD4 clonotypes in common.

There were no recent acute infections or vaccinations among the donors, who were healthy HIV-negative adults. In the study's own analysis: Junction-only sequences without quality scores came from ImmunoSEQ, so filtering differed. Profiling relied on immunoSEQ multiplex PCR, and the TCRdb table lists in-frame clones only, not all of them. V and J calls and clone size are copied from that table; D and trimming were computed from the DNA. The profile shows some 2,000,000 clones, roughly 94% of them singletons. The length of the CDR3 is 15 residues. CDR1 is SSHAT, CDR2 FNYEAQ, per germline (reference sequence).

The clonotype was recovered from a man younger than 35 in good health. What was sequenced was naive CD4+ T cells sorted from blood. Subset meaning: CD45RA+ positively selected. The chain links TRBV7-7 to TRBJ2-1; 7 positions agree with TRBD2. CDR3 in amino acids: CASSLGRAGVNEQFF. The DNA for the CDR3 is TGTGCTAGCAGCTTAGGGAGGGCGGGTGTGAATGAGCAGTTCTTC.